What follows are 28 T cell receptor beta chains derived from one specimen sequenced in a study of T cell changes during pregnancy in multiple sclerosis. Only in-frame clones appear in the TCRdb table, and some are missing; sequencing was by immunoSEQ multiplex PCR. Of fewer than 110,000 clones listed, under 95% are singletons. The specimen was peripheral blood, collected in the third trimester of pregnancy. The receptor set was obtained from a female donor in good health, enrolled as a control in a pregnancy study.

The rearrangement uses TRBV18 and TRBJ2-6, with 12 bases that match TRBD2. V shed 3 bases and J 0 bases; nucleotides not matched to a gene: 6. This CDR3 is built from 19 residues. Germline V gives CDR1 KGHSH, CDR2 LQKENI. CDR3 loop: CASSPTTSGGPSGANVLTF. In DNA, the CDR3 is TGTGCCAGCTCACCGACGACTAGCGGGGGACCCTCTGGGGCCAACGTCCTGACTTTC.

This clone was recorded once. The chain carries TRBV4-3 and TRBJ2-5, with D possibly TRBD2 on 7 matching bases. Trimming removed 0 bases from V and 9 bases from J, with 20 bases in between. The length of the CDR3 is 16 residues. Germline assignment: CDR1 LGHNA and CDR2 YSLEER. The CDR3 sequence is CASSQEVDEGGWAQYF. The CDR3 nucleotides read TGCGCCAGCAGCCAAGAAGTTGACGAGGGGGGGTGGGCCCAGTACTTC.

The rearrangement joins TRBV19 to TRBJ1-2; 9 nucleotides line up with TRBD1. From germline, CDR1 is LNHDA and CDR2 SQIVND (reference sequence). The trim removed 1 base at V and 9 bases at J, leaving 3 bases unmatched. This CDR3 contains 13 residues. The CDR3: CASSIGTGDSYTF. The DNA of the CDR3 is TGTGCCAGTAGTATAGGGACAGGGGATAGCTACACCTTC.

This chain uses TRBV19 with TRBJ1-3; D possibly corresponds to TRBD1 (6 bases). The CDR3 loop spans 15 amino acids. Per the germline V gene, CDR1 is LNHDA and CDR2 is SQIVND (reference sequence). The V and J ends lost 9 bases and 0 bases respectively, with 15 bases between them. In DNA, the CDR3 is TGTGCCAGCTTCCGACAGGATTACTCTGGAAACACCATATATTTT. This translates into CASFRQDYSGNTIYF.

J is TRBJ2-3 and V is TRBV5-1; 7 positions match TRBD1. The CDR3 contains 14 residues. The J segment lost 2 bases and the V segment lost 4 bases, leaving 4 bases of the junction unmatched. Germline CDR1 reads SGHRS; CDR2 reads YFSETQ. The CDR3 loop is CASSEGQPTDTQYF. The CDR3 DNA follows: TGCGCCAGCAGCGAGGGACAGCCCACAGATACGCAGTATTTT. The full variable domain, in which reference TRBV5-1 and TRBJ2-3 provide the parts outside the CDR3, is KAGVTQTPRYLIKTRGQQVTLSCSPISGHRSVSWYQQTPGQGLQFLFEYFSETQRNKGNFPGRFSGRQFSNSRSEMNVSTLELGDSALYLCASSEGQPTDTQYFGPGTRLTVL.

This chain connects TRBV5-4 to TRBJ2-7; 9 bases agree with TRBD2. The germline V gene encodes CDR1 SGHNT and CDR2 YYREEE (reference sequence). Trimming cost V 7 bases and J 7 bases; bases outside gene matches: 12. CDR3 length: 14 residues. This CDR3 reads CASGMAGGPREQYF. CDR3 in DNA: TGTGCCAGCGGTATGGCGGGGGGGCCTCGGGAGCAGTACTTC.

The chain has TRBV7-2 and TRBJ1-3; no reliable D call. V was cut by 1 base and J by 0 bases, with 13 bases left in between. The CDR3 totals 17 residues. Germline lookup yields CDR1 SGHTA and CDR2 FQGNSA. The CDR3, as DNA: TGTGCCAGCAGCTTAGGGGTGAATCGGGGCTCTGGAAACACCATATATTTT. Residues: CASSLGVNRGSGNTIYF.

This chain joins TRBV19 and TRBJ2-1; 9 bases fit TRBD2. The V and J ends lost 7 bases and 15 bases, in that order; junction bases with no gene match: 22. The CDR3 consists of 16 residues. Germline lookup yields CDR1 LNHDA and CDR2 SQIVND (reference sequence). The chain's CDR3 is CASNPNRRGGLLIRFF. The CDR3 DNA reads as TGTGCCAGTAACCCTAATAGGCGGGGGGGCCTTTTAATTAGGTTCTTC. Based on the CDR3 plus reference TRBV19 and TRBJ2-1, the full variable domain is DGGITQSPKYLFRKEGQNVTLSCEQNLNHDAMYWYRQDPGQGLRLIYYSQIVNDFQKGDIAEGYSVSREKKESFPLTVTSAQKNPTAFYLCASNPNRRGGLLIRFFGPGTRLTVL.

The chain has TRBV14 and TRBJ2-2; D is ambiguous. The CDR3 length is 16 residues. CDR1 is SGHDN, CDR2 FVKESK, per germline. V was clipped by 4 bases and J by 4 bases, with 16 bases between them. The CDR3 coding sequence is TGTGCCAGCAGCCCTCCTGCGGCAGTTTTCACCGGGGAGCTGTTTTTT. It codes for CASSPPAAVFTGELFF.

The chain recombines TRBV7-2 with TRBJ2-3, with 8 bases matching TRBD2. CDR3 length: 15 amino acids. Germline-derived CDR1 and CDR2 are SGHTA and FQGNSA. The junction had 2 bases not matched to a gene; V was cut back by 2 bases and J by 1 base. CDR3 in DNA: TGTGCCAGCAGCTTACTGCGGGGGGGCACAGATACGCAGTATTTT. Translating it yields CASSLLRGGTDTQYF.

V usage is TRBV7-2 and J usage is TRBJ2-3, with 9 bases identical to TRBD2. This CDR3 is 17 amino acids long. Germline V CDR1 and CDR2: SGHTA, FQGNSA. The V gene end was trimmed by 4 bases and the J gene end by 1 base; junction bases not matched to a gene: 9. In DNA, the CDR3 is TGTGCCAGCAGCTCTCCCGGGACTAGCAGCCGCACAGATACGCAGTATTTT. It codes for CASSSPGTSSRTDTQYF.

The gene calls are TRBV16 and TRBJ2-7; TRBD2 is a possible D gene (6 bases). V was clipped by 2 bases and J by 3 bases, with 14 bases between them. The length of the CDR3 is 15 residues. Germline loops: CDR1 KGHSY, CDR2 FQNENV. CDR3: CASSQPGDGLYEQYF. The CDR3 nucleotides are TGTGCCAGCAGCCAACCGGGGGACGGCCTCTACGAGCAGTACTTC.

The CDR3 coding sequence is TGTGCCAGTAGTATTGGAGGGCCAGGGTTCTACAATGAGCAGTTCTTC. This gives the protein CASSIGGPGFYNEQFF. The chain uses TRBV19 and TRBJ2-1; D might be TRBD2 (6 bases). Germline lookup yields CDR1 LNHDA and CDR2 SQIVND (reference sequence). Trimming shortened V by 3 bases and J by 3 bases, and 15 bases separated the two germline ends. The CDR3 spans 16 residues.

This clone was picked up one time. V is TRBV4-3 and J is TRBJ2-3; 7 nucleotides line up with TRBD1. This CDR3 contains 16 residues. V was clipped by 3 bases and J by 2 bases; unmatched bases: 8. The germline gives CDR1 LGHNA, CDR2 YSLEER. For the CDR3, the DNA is TGCGCCAGCAGCCACGGACAGGCAGGCTACACAGATACGCAGTATTTT. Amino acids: CASSHGQAGYTDTQYF.

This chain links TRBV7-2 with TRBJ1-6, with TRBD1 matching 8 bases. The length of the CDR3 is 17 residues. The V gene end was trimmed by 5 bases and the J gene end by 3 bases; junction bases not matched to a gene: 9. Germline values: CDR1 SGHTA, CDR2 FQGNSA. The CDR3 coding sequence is TGTGCCAGCAGCCAGGGCCGGGACAGGAACTATAATTCACCCCTCCACTTT. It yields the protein CASSQGRDRNYNSPLHF.

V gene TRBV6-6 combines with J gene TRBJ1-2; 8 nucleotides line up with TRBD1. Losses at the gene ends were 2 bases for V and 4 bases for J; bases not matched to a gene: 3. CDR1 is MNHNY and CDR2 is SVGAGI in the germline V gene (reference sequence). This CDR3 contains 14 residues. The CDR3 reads CASSYPGTGYGYTF. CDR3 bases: TGTGCCAGCAGTTACCCCGGGACAGGCTATGGCTACACCTTC.

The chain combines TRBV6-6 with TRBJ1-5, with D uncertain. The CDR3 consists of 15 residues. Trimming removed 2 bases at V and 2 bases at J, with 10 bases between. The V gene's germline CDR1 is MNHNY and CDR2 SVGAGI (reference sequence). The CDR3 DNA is TGTGCCAGCAGTTACCGGGATAGGGGCAATCAGCCCCAGCATTTT. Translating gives CASSYRDRGNQPQHF.

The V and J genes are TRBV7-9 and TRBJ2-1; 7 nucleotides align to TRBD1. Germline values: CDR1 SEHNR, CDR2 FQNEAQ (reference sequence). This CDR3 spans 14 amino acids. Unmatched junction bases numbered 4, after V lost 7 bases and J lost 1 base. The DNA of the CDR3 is TGTGCCAGCAAGACAGGGAGTTCCTACAATGAGCAGTTCTTC. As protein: CASKTGSSYNEQFF.

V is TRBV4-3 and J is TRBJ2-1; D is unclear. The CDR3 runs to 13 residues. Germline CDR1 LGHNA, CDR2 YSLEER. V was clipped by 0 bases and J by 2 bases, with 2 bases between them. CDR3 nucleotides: TGCGCCAGCAGCCAAGATACCTACAATGAGCAGTTCTTC. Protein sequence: CASSQDTYNEQFF.

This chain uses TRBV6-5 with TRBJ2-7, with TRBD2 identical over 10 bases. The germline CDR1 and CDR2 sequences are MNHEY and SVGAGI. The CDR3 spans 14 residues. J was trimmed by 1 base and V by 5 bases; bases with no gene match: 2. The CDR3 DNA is TGTGCCAGCAGTAGCGGGGGGGCTTCCTACGAGCAGTACTTC. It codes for CASSSGGASYEQYF.

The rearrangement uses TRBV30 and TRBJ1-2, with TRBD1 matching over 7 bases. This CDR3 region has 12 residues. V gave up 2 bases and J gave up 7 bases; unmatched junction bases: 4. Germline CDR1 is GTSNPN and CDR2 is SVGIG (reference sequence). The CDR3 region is CAWSRQGTGYTF. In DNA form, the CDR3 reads TGTGCCTGGAGTAGACAGGGAACTGGCTACACCTTC.

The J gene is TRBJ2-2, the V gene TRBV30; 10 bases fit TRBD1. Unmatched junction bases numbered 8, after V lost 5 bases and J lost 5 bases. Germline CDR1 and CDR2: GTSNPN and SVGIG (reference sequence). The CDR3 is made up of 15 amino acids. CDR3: CAWGLGTGVTGELFF. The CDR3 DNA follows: TGTGCCTGGGGTCTAGGGACAGGGGTTACCGGGGAGCTGTTTTTT.

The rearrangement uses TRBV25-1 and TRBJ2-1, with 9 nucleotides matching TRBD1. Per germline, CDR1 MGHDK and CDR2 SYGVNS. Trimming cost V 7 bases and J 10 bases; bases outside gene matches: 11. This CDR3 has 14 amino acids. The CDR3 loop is CASTETGGFREQFF. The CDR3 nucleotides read TGTGCCAGCACAGAGACAGGGGGTTTCCGCGAGCAGTTCTTC.

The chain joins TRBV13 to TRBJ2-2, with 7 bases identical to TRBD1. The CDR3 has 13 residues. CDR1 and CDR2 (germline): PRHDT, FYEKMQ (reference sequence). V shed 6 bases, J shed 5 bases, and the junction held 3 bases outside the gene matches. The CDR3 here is CASSYRGTGELFF. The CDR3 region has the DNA TGTGCCAGCAGTTACAGGGGTACCGGGGAGCTGTTTTTT.

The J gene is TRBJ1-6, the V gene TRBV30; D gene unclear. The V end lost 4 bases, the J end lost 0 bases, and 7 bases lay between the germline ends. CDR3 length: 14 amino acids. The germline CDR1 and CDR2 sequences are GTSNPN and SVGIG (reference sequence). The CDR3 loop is CAWTYSSYNSPLHF. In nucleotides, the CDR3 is TGTGCCTGGACGTACAGCTCCTATAATTCACCCCTCCACTTT.

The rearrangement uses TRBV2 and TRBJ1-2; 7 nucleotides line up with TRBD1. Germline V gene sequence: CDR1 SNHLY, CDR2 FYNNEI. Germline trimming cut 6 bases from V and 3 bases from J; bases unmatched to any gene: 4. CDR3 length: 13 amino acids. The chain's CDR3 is CASREQGDYGYTF. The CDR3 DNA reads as TGTGCCAGCAGGGAGCAGGGGGACTATGGCTACACCTTC. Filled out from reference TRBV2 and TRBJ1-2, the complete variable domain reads EPEVTQTPSHQVTQMGQEVILRCVPISNHLYFYWYRQILGQKVEFLVSFYNNEISEKSEIFDDQFSVERPDGSNFTLKIRSTKLEDSAMYFCASREQGDYGYTFGSGTRLTVV.

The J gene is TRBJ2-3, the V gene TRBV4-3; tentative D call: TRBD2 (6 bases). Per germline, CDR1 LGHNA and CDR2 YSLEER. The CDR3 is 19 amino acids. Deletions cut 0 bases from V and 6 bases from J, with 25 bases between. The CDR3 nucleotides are TGCGCCAGCAGCCAAGATCCGCCTTTAGACCCCGGAGGGAGCGATACGCAGTATTTT. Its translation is CASSQDPPLDPGGSDTQYF.

Here the CDR3 DNA reads TGTGCCAGCAGTTACACAGGGCCGAGCTATGGCTACACCTTC. It is translated as CASSYTGPSYGYTF. The rearrangement links TRBV6-5 to TRBJ1-2; possibly TRBD1 for D (6 bases). CDR1 MNHEY and CDR2 SVGAGI come from the germline V gene. The length of the CDR3 is 14 residues. Trimming pared 2 bases from V and 4 bases from J, leaving 11 bases between.